The 20 T cell receptor beta chains reported below all come from one sample, sequenced in a study of T cell responses to AZD1222 COVID-19 vaccine. Generated by immunoSEQ multiplex PCR, the TCRdb table keeps only in-frame clones and is missing some. The sample records roughly 140,000 clones, under 90% being singletons. Sequenced material: peripheral blood, taken 28 days after the second AZD1222 dose. All receptors derive from an adult who received the AZD1222 COVID-19 vaccine.

The chain recombines TRBV6-1 with TRBJ1-2; 8 bases are a match to TRBD1. Germline CDR1 is MNHNS and CDR2 is SASEGT. This CDR3 region has 15 residues. The V and J ends lost 3 bases and 4 bases, in that order; junction bases with no gene match: 7. DNA for the CDR3: TGTGCCAGCAGTGATAACAACAGGGGGGTCTATGGCTACACCTTC. It encodes CASSDNNRGVYGYTF.

This chain connects TRBV7-3 to TRBJ2-5; D gene ambiguous. The CDR3 is made up of 15 amino acids. The V gene's germline CDR1 is SGHTA and CDR2 FQGTGA. V was trimmed by 0 bases and J by 5 bases, leaving 13 bases between them. In DNA, the CDR3 is TGTGCCAGCAGCTTAACGGCAGGTGTAGGGGAGACCCAGTACTTC. It translates to CASSLTAGVGETQYF.

The chain recombines TRBV2 with TRBJ1-6; no reliable D call. Germline V CDR1 and CDR2: SNHLY, FYNNEI. Trimming removed 4 bases at V and 7 bases at J, with 11 bases between. The CDR3 runs 14 residues. Here the CDR3 reads CASSGTGGNSPLHF. CDR3 bases: TGTGCCAGCAGTGGGACCGGCGGCAATTCACCCCTCCACTTT.

V is TRBV6-6 and J is TRBJ1-5; D not resolved. The V and J ends lost 7 bases and 3 bases respectively, with 10 bases between them. This CDR3 comprises 13 residues. CDR1 is MNHNY and CDR2 is SVGAGI in the germline V gene (reference sequence). The chain's CDR3 is CASNGQANQPQHF. Written as DNA, the CDR3 is TGTGCCAGCAATGGGCAGGCCAATCAGCCCCAGCATTTT.

The rearrangement joins TRBV6-4 to TRBJ2-1, with D perhaps TRBD1 or TRBD2 (5 bases each). The CDR3 extends over 12 amino acids. Trimming shortened V by 3 bases and J by 12 bases, and 12 bases separated the two germline ends. Germline V gives CDR1 MRHNA, CDR2 SNTAGT. This CDR3 reads CASSEYGGRQFF. CDR3 sequence (DNA): TGTGCCAGCAGTGAGTATGGGGGACGGCAGTTCTTC.

The chain carries TRBV25-1 and TRBJ1-2; unclear D gene. Deletions cut 4 bases from V and 6 bases from J, with 27 bases between. Germline assignment: CDR1 MGHDK and CDR2 SYGVNS. This CDR3 region has 18 residues. Here the CDR3 reads CASSGFGNVGAPLNGYTF. The CDR3 nucleotides are TGTGCCAGCAGTGGGTTCGGAAATGTAGGCGCCCCACTGAATGGCTACACCTTC.

The chain carries TRBV29-1 and TRBJ1-1, with 10 bases aligning to TRBD1. This CDR3 comprises 14 residues. Trimming at V came to 8 bases and at J to 1 base, leaving 7 bases not matched to a gene. Germline V CDR1 and CDR2: SQVTM, ANQGSEA. The CDR3 DNA is TGCAGCTTTAGACAGGGGGCTGGGAACACTGAAGCTTTCTTT. It codes for CSFRQGAGNTEAFF.

The chain is built from TRBV19 and TRBJ1-1, with D unclear. The V gene's germline CDR1 is LNHDA and CDR2 SQIVND (reference sequence). The length of the CDR3 is 16 residues. Between the trimmed V and J ends, which lost 4 bases and 0 bases, there was a span of 15 bases. The DNA of the CDR3 is TGTGCCAGTAGTAATACGCGGCAGGCGTTGAACACTGAAGCTTTCTTT. Translation: CASSNTRQALNTEAFF. Complete variable domain (other parts from reference TRBV19 and TRBJ1-1): DGGITQSPKYLFRKEGQNVTLSCEQNLNHDAMYWYRQDPGQGLRLIYYSQIVNDFQKGDIAEGYSVSREKKESFPLTVTSAQKNPTAFYLCASSNTRQALNTEAFFGQGTRLTVV.

This chain joins TRBV6-5 and TRBJ2-2, with 7 positions matching TRBD1. The CDR3 consists of 13 residues. Germline trimming cut 10 bases from V and 5 bases from J; bases unmatched to any gene: 7. Germline-derived CDR1 and CDR2 are MNHEY and SVGAGI. CDR3 protein: CATDRVKTGELFF. DNA of the CDR3: TGTGCCACCGACAGGGTAAAGACCGGGGAGCTGTTTTTT.

The V call is TRBV5-8, the J call TRBJ1-4; unclear D gene. The V end lost 7 bases, the J end lost 5 bases, and 15 bases lay between the germline ends. The CDR3 has 14 amino acids. In germline, CDR1 is SGHTS, CDR2 YDEGEE. The CDR3 reads CASLRTQINEKLFF. The CDR3 DNA follows: TGTGCCAGCCTTAGAACGCAGATCAATGAAAAACTGTTTTTT.

V is TRBV6-5 and J is TRBJ2-3; D is unresolved. Germline CDR1 and CDR2: MNHEY and SVGAGI. The CDR3 is made up of 14 amino acids. V was cut by 2 bases and J by 2 bases, with 8 bases left in between. CDR3 nucleotides: TGTGCCAGCAGTTACGGCCAGATCACAGATACGCAGTATTTT. It is translated as CASSYGQITDTQYF.

This clone was observed a few times. Germline is not matched at one junction end, which may reflect a read error. CDR3 DNA: TGTGCCAGCAGCCCTAGTCAGCCTTCCAATCAGCAGTTCTTC. Its translation: CASSPSQPSNQQFF. The chain has TRBV7-2 and TRBJ2-1, with D unclear. This CDR3 has 14 amino acids. Looked up from germline, CDR1 is SGHTA and CDR2 is FQGNSA.

The chain recombines TRBV6-5 with TRBJ2-1; TRBD2 is a possible D gene (6 bases). V was pared by 2 bases and J by 10 bases, with 9 bases between. The CDR3 has 12 amino acids. Looked up from germline, CDR1 is MNHEY and CDR2 is SVGAGI. The DNA for the CDR3 is TGTGCCAGCAGTTACCCCCGGGGGGAGCAGTTCTTC. Translated, it gives CASSYPRGEQFF.

CDR3 loop: CASSLVSGAPNEQFF. The CDR3 nucleotides read TGTGCCAGCAGCTTAGTGTCAGGGGCGCCGAATGAGCAGTTCTTC. This chain joins TRBV7-9 and TRBJ2-1; possibly TRBD1 for D (6 bases). Germline V CDR1 and CDR2: SEHNR, FQNEAQ (reference sequence). The ends were cut back, 1 base at V and 7 bases at J, with 14 bases in the middle. There are 15 residues in the CDR3.

The genes are TRBV3-1 (or the pseudogene TRBV3-2) and TRBJ1-3, with TRBD1 matching over 10 bases. This CDR3 has 14 amino acids. Germline-derived CDR1 and CDR2 are LGHDT and YNNKEL (reference sequence). V shed 4 bases, J shed 5 bases, and the junction held 2 bases outside the gene matches. The CDR3 nucleotides read TGTGCCAGCAGCCCGGGACAGGGGAGAAACACCATATATTTT. Protein sequence: CASSPGQGRNTIYF.

The chain uses TRBV19 and TRBJ2-5, with 11 bases lining up with TRBD2. The V gene's germline CDR1 is LNHDA and CDR2 SQIVND (reference sequence). This CDR3 has 16 amino acids. Losses at the gene ends were 6 bases for V and 7 bases for J; bases not matched to a gene: 13. The CDR3 DNA is TGTGCCAGTAGCCAGGGAGGGACTAGCGGACAGGGGACCCAGTACTTC. Its protein product is CASSQGGTSGQGTQYF.

This sequence joins TRBV9 and TRBJ2-1; possible D gene TRBD2, 6 bases. CDR1 is SGDLS, CDR2 YYNGEE, per germline. CDR3 length equals 18 residues. V was trimmed by 4 bases and J by 1 base, leaving 21 bases between them. The CDR3 loop is CASSPSEGPGRSYNEQFF. The CDR3 coding sequence is TGTGCCAGCAGCCCTTCGGAGGGTCCTGGTAGATCCTACAATGAGCAGTTCTTC.

The chain couples TRBV5-1 to TRBJ1-1; D may be TRBD1 (5 bases). Germline V gives CDR1 SGHRS, CDR2 YFSETQ. This CDR3 region has 14 residues. Trimming removed 0 bases at V and 5 bases at J, with 11 bases between. The CDR3 spells CASSLDGTGTEAFF. For the CDR3, the DNA is TGCGCCAGCAGCTTGGACGGGACGGGGACTGAAGCTTTCTTT.

The chain recombines TRBV6-1 with TRBJ2-1; 8 nucleotides match TRBD1. V was clipped by 2 bases and J by 5 bases; unmatched bases: 8. Germline CDR1 is MNHNS and CDR2 is SASEGT. CDR3 size: 16 residues. The CDR3 coding sequence is TGTGCCAGCAGTGAATTCGGTCCACAGGGGGACAATGAGCAGTTCTTC. Protein sequence: CASSEFGPQGDNEQFF.

This clone was detected a few times. The chain combines TRBV14 with TRBJ1-1; D gene unclear. Trimming removed 4 bases at V and 3 bases at J, with 6 bases between. Germline loops: CDR1 SGHDN, CDR2 FVKESK. This CDR3 contains 12 residues. For the CDR3, the DNA is TGTGCCAGCAGCCGCACATACACTGAAGCTTTCTTT. Its protein product is CASSRTYTEAFF.